The clone carrying this TCR beta chain was found once. The sample belongs to a study of cytomegalovirus exposure and HLA in healthy donors. PCR amplification relied on 60 Vbeta primers (plus 13 Jbeta primers). Sequencing was performed with immunoSEQ multiplex PCR; in TCRdb, only in-frame clones are kept and a portion is missing. The table has 180,000 or so clones, roughly 76% seen once; the top ten hold over 4.5%. Germline assignment: CDR1 SGHTA and CDR2 FQGNSA. The length of the CDR3 is 16 residues. V lost 4 bases and J lost 2, with 18 bases in between. The sequence came from a woman between 18 and 29 years old in good health and CMV-seropositive. Sequencing was performed on PBMCs. The J gene is TRBJ2-7, the V gene TRBV7-2; D may be TRBD1 (8 bases). CDR3 sequence reads: CASSYRGGFGAYEQYF. The CDR3, as DNA: TGTGCCAGCAGCTACAGGGGGGGTTTTGGGGCCTACGAGCAGTACTTC.